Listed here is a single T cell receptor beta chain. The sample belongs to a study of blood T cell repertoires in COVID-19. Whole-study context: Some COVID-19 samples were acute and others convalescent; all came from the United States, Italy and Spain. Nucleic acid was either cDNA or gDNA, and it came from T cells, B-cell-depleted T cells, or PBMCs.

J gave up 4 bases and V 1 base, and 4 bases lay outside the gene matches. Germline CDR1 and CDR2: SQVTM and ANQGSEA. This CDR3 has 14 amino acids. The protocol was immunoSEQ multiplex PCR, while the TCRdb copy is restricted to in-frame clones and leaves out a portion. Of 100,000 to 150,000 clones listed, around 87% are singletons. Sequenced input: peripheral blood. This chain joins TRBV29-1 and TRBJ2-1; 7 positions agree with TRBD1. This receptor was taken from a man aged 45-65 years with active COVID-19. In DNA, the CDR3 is TGCAGCGTTGAAGGGACAGGATGGTACAATGAGCAGTTCTTC. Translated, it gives CSVEGTGWYNEQFF.